Below, 27 T cell receptor beta chains from the same sample are listed, as sequenced in a study of HIV-infected children after antiretroviral therapy interruption. Documented treatment: PENTA 11 planned treatment interruption arm or continuous ART arm. RNA-based 3' RACE libraries used unique molecular identifiers. TCRdb analysed the 3' RACE reads with MiXCR anew, one entry per CDR3 protein. Of around 15,000 distinct CDR3 sequences detected, around 3.7% appear once; the ten largest clones hold approximately 4.7%. Sequences were derived from CD45RA+ CD4+ T cells from PBMCs, sampled from a donor given antiretroviral therapy, either interrupted or continuous. Subset in this sample: naive CD4+ CD45RA+ CD45RO- T cells. Source of these receptors: a child younger than 18 with HIV.

This clonotype was seen at least ten times. This chain uses TRBV18 with TRBJ2-7; 7 bases are shared with TRBD2. J was trimmed by 3 bases and V by 3 bases; bases with no gene match: 5. This CDR3 has 14 amino acids. Germline values: CDR1 KGHSH, CDR2 LQKENI. CDR3 loop: CASSPLAEVYEQYF. CDR3 in DNA: TGTGCCAGCTCACCTCTAGCGGAGGTCTACGAGCAGTACTTC.

This clonotype was observed many times. The V call is TRBV12-3 or TRBV12-4, the J call TRBJ2-1; 13 bases line up with TRBD2. CDR3 length: 21 amino acids. V lost 2 bases and J lost 1; bases outside the gene matches: 14. CDR3 sequence reads: CASSLLLRLAGGGGSYNEQFF. The DNA for the CDR3 is TGTGCCAGCAGTTTACTTCTTCGACTAGCGGGGGGCGGGGGGTCCTACAATGAGCAGTTCTTC.

This clonotype was counted ten times or more. The chain combines TRBV7-9 with TRBJ1-1; TRBD1 agrees at 7 bases. V lost 11 bases and J lost 10; bases outside the gene matches: 13. This CDR3 has 12 amino acids. CDR1 SEHNR and CDR2 FQNEAQ come from the germline V gene (reference sequence). As DNA, the CDR3 is TGTGCCTCCAACCGGGACAGTGGTTCAGCTTTCTTT. It specifies CASNRDSGSAFF.

This clonotype was observed many times. This chain links TRBV23-1 with TRBJ1-3; D uncertain. TRBV23-1 carries the ORF label, with uncertain function. The germline V and J ends were trimmed by 2 bases and 4 bases, with 15 bases remaining between them. The CDR3 loop spans 16 amino acids. The CDR3 is CASSQPRQARGNTIYF. The CDR3 DNA reads TGCGCCAGCAGTCAACCCAGGCAGGCTAGGGGAAACACCATATATTTT.

This clonotype was counted ten times or more. This chain's CDR3 is CASSIKQAGNTIYF. In nucleotides, the CDR3 is TGTGCCAGTAGTATAAAGCAGGCTGGAAACACCATATATTTT. The rearrangement links TRBV19 to TRBJ1-3; D remains ambiguous. CDR1 is LNHDA, CDR2 SQIVND, per germline (reference sequence). The CDR3 length is 14 residues. The V end lost 2 bases, the J end lost 2 bases, and 7 bases lay between the germline ends.

This clonotype was seen ten or more times. This rearrangement joins TRBV20-1 to TRBJ2-7, with 9 bases aligning to TRBD1. V was clipped by 5 bases and J by 6 bases; unmatched bases: 8. Per the germline V gene, CDR1 is DFQATT and CDR2 is SNEGSKA (reference sequence). CDR3 length equals 13 residues. As DNA, the CDR3 is TGCAGTGCTGTACAGGGGGCCCCCCGCGAGCAGTACTTC. This gives the protein CSAVQGAPREQYF.

This chain uses TRBV4-2 with TRBJ2-5; D remains ambiguous. The V and J ends lost 0 bases and 4 bases respectively, with 3 bases between them. Per the germline V gene, CDR1 is LGHNA and CDR2 is YNFKEQ. There are 12 residues in the CDR3. CDR3 in amino acids: CASSQELETQYF. The CDR3 coding sequence is TGTGCCAGCAGCCAAGAACTAGAGACCCAGTACTTC.

This clonotype was picked up many times. This chain joins TRBV2 and TRBJ2-7; 7 bases are a match to TRBD2. J was trimmed by 3 bases and V by 7 bases; bases with no gene match: 15. CDR1 is SNHLY and CDR2 is FYNNEI in the germline V gene. The CDR3 spans 16 residues. The CDR3 reads CASNPNPGLVGYEQYF. The CDR3 DNA reads as TGTGCCAGCAACCCCAACCCCGGACTAGTGGGCTACGAGCAGTACTTC. The entire variable domain, with the rest obtained from reference TRBV2 and TRBJ2-7, is as follows: EPEVTQTPSHQVTQMGQEVILRCVPISNHLYFYWYRQILGQKVEFLVSFYNNEISEKSEIFDDQFSVERPDGSNFTLKIRSTKLEDSAMYFCASNPNPGLVGYEQYFGPGTRLTVT.

By share, this clonotype ranks as medium-sized. V usage is TRBV5-1 and J usage is TRBJ2-1; D may be TRBD1 (6 bases). Germline loops: CDR1 SGHRS, CDR2 YFSETQ. This CDR3 is built from 18 residues. V gave up 0 bases and J gave up 0 bases, with 16 bases separating them. Here the CDR3 reads CASSLDLGTQSSYNEQFF. In DNA form, the CDR3 reads TGCGCCAGCAGCTTGGATTTAGGGACACAATCCTCCTACAATGAGCAGTTCTTC.

This clonotype was found many times. The chain employs TRBV6-6 and TRBJ2-7, with D possibly being TRBD1 or TRBD2 (6 bases each). Germline V CDR1 and CDR2: MNHNY, SVGAGI (reference sequence). Deletions cut 5 bases from V and 10 bases from J, with 21 bases between. The CDR3 consists of 14 residues. The CDR3 protein is CASSEVGGAYEQYF. The CDR3 DNA is TGTGCCAGCAGTGAAGTGGGGGGCGCCTATGAACAGTACTTC.

This clonotype was found many times. This chain links TRBV19 with TRBJ2-7; D unresolved. Germline-derived CDR1 and CDR2 are LNHDA and SQIVND (reference sequence). The CDR3 contains 11 residues. Trimming removed 6 bases from V and 3 bases from J, with 6 bases in between. The CDR3 spells CASSFYYEQYF. CDR3 DNA: TGTGCCAGTAGCTTTTACTACGAGCAGTACTTC.

By proportion, this clonotype is medium-sized. The chain uses TRBV2 and TRBJ1-4; D gene ambiguous. This CDR3 has 16 residues. Trimming took off 4 bases at V and 0 bases at J, with 12 bases between the two ends. CDR1 and CDR2 from the germline V gene are SNHLY and FYNNEI. CDR3 residues: CASSVEQRTTNEKLFF. In nucleotides, the CDR3 is TGTGCCAGCAGTGTAGAGCAGAGAACAACTAATGAAAAACTGTTTTTT. The whole variable domain, remainder taken from reference TRBV2 and TRBJ1-4, is EPEVTQTPSHQVTQMGQEVILRCVPISNHLYFYWYRQILGQKVEFLVSFYNNEISEKSEIFDDQFSVERPDGSNFTLKIRSTKLEDSAMYFCASSVEQRTTNEKLFFGSGTQLSVL.

This clonotype was counted ten times or more. The gene calls are TRBV12-3 or TRBV12-4 and TRBJ1-1, with 9 bases that match TRBD1. J gave up 10 bases and V 0 bases, and 3 bases lay outside the gene matches. This CDR3 comprises 13 residues. CDR3 in amino acids: CASSLAQGALAFF. Here the CDR3 DNA reads TGTGCCAGCAGTTTAGCACAGGGGGCTTTAGCTTTCTTT.

This clonotype was recorded many times. At one end the junction does not follow the germline gene, possibly because of a read error. The V gene is TRBV10-3, the J gene TRBJ2-3, with 8 bases fitting TRBD1. Germline CDR1 reads ENHRY; CDR2 reads SYGVKD. This CDR3 is built from 16 residues. In DNA form, the CDR3 reads TGTGTCATCGGGGATTCAGGGGGCTATGGAACAGATACGCAGTATTTT. It translates to CVIGDSGGYGTDTQYF.

This clonotype has at least ten counts. J is TRBJ1-5 and V is TRBV21-1; the D segment call TRBD1 is taken from the table without a DNA check. TRBV21-1 is an annotated pseudogene. CDR3 size: 13 residues. The CDR3 sequence is CASSRGWNQPQHF. CDR3 sequence (DNA): TGTGCCAGCAGCCGGGGGTGGAATCAGCCCCAGCATTTT.

In this sample, this clonotype turned up many times. CDR3: CSGWTGSNSPLHF. As DNA, the CDR3 is TGCAGCGGATGGACAGGGAGTAATTCACCCCTCCACTTT. This chain links TRBV29-1 with TRBJ1-6, with TRBD1 matching 8 bases. The CDR3 covers 13 residues. The V gene's germline CDR1 is SQVTM and CDR2 ANQGSEA. V shed 7 bases, J shed 6 bases, and the junction held 5 bases outside the gene matches. Supplemented by reference TRBV29-1 and TRBJ1-6, the full variable domain reads SAVISQKPSRDICQRGTSLTIQCQVDSQVTMMFWYRQQPGQSLTLIATANQGSEATYESGFVIDKFPISRPNLTFSTLTVSNMSPEDSSIYLCSGWTGSNSPLHFGNGTRLTVT.

There are many counts of this clonotype. The chain is built from TRBV5-1 and TRBJ2-3, with a tentative D call TRBD2 (6 bases). Germline CDR1 is SGHRS and CDR2 is YFSETQ. The V and J ends lost 5 bases and 10 bases respectively, with 20 bases between them. This CDR3 is 14 amino acids long. DNA for the CDR3: TGCGCCAGCAGTCCCGGGACTTCCCAGGAAGCGCAGTATTTT. Amino acids: CASSPGTSQEAQYF.

This clonotype was counted many times. The chain is built from TRBV21-1 and TRBJ2-5; the table calls TRBD1, which could not be checked here. TRBV21-1 is reported as a pseudogene. CDR3 length: 15 residues. CDR3 in amino acids: CASSPDWGGEDTQYF. DNA of the CDR3: TGTGCCAGCAGTCCGGACTGGGGGGGCGAAGACACCCAGTACTTT.

This clonotype was found many times. The DNA of the CDR3 is TGTGCCTGGAGTGACCCAACAGGGGTCGGTGAAAAACTGTTTTTT. Translation: CAWSDPTGVGEKLFF. The chain links TRBV30 to TRBJ1-4, with TRBD1 identical over 7 bases. After removal of 1 base from V and 7 bases from J, the junction contained 9 bases not matched to a gene. Germline V CDR1 and CDR2: GTSNPN, SVGIG (reference sequence). This CDR3 has 15 amino acids.

This clonotype is deemed medium-sized. This chain links TRBV5-6 with TRBJ2-5; no clear D gene. The germline V and J ends were trimmed by 2 bases and 2 bases, with 7 bases remaining between them. From germline, CDR1 is SGHDT and CDR2 YYEEEE. The CDR3 length is 13 residues. In DNA, the CDR3 is TGTGCCAGCAGCTTCCGGGCTCAAGAGACCCAGTACTTC. Residues: CASSFRAQETQYF.

By frequency in the sample, this clonotype is medium-sized. This chain links TRBV6-5 with TRBJ2-2; weak D call: TRBD1 (6 bases). The CDR3 totals 13 residues. With 10 bases removed from V and 5 bases from J, the gap between germline ends came to 14 bases. Germline-derived CDR1 and CDR2 are MNHEY and SVGAGI. Here the CDR3 DNA reads TGTGCCACCCGGACAGAGGGGACCGGGGAGCTGTTTTTT. It specifies CATRTEGTGELFF.

This clonotype was detected many times. The V and J genes are TRBV29-1 and TRBJ1-5; 8 bases align to TRBD1. Trimming at V came to 8 bases and at J to 4 bases, leaving 7 bases not matched to a gene. Germline-derived CDR1 and CDR2 are SQVTM and ANQGSEA. The CDR3 has 13 residues. CDR3 DNA: TGCAGCACCTCAACAGGGGGGAATCAGCCCCAGCATTTT. This codes for CSTSTGGNQPQHF.

By proportion, this clonotype is medium-sized. A junction end diverges from the germline sequence, so it may reflect a read error. The chain carries TRBV11-2 and TRBJ2-1, with 16 bases lining up with TRBD2. Germline-derived CDR1 and CDR2 are SGHAT and FQNNGV. This CDR3 spans 13 amino acids. This chain's CDR3 is CASSLTGTSGGEF. The CDR3 nucleotides are TGTGCCAGCAGCTTAACCGGGACTAGCGGGGGGGAGTTC.

This clonotype is judged medium-sized (0.01 to 0.1%). The chain combines TRBV11-2 with TRBJ2-5, with 7 bases that match TRBD1. Germline-derived CDR1 and CDR2 are SGHAT and FQNNGV. V was pared by 4 bases and J by 5 bases, with 7 bases of the junction left unmatched. CDR3 size: 14 residues. This CDR3 is CASSYRGREETQYF. The DNA of the CDR3 is TGTGCCAGCAGCTACAGGGGCAGGGAGGAGACCCAGTACTTC.

This clonotype was seen at least ten times. J is TRBJ2-1 and V is TRBV5-1, with 10 bases fitting TRBD1. CDR3 length equals 16 residues. CDR1 and CDR2 from the germline V gene are SGHRS and YFSETQ. The junction had 6 bases not matched to a gene; V was cut back by 2 bases and J by 4 bases. The CDR3 loop reads CASSLFGTGVYNEQFF. For the CDR3, the DNA is TGCGCCAGCAGCTTATTTGGGACAGGGGTTTACAATGAGCAGTTCTTC.

This clonotype was detected many times. The chain links TRBV7-6 to TRBJ2-2, with D perhaps TRBD2 (7 bases). V gave up 3 bases and J gave up 6 bases, with 11 bases separating them. The CDR3 runs to 14 residues. From germline, CDR1 is SGHVS and CDR2 FNYEAQ. The CDR3 DNA is TGTGCCAGCAGCTTTGGGGGGGCTTCCGGGGAGCTGTTTTTT. Translation: CASSFGGASGELFF. Full variable domain (rest looked up from reference TRBV7-6 and TRBJ2-2): GAGVSQSPRYKVTKRGQDVALRCDPISGHVSLYWYRQALGQGPEFLTYFNYEAQQDKSGLPNDRFSAERPEGSISTLTIQRTEQRDSAMYRCASSFGGASGELFFGEGSRLTVL.

Only a few counts were recorded for this clonotype. This sequence joins TRBV19 and TRBJ2-7; 9 nucleotides line up with TRBD1. Germline V gene sequence: CDR1 LNHDA, CDR2 SQIVND (reference sequence). This CDR3 is 12 amino acids long. The J segment lost 10 bases and the V segment lost 9 bases, leaving 10 bases of the junction unmatched. CDR3 in amino acids: CASSYRGREQYF. CDR3 DNA: TGTGCCAGCAGTTACAGGGGGCGAGAACAGTACTTC.